Sequencing of this T cell receptor beta chain was carried out in a study of blood T cell repertoires in COVID-19. Study at large: The samples span acute and convalescent COVID-19 from the United States, Italy and Spain. T cells, B-cell-depleted T cells, or PBMCs supplied cDNA or gDNA.

Trimming removed 2 bases from V and 0 bases from J, with 13 bases in between. This CDR3 has 16 residues. The germline CDR1 and CDR2 sequences are KGHSH and LQKENI. Under the authors' procedure: Amplification with reference gene primers provided the estimates of nucleated cell counts. TCRdb's copy holds only in-frame clones and misses some; the assay was immunoSEQ multiplex PCR. V and J calls and clone size are as listed in that table; D and trimming were resolved from the DNA. In the table there are about 70,000 clones, approximately 85% of which are singletons. This clone was picked up one time. The specimen was peripheral blood. The chain recombines TRBV18 with TRBJ1-1, with a weak D call TRBD1 (6 bases). The TCR originated in a woman of 80 years or more with active or convalescent COVID-19. CDR3 DNA sequence: TGTGCCAGCTCACCATATTATTCAGGGGTGAACACTGAAGCTTTCTTT. This sequence encodes CASSPYYSGVNTEAFF.